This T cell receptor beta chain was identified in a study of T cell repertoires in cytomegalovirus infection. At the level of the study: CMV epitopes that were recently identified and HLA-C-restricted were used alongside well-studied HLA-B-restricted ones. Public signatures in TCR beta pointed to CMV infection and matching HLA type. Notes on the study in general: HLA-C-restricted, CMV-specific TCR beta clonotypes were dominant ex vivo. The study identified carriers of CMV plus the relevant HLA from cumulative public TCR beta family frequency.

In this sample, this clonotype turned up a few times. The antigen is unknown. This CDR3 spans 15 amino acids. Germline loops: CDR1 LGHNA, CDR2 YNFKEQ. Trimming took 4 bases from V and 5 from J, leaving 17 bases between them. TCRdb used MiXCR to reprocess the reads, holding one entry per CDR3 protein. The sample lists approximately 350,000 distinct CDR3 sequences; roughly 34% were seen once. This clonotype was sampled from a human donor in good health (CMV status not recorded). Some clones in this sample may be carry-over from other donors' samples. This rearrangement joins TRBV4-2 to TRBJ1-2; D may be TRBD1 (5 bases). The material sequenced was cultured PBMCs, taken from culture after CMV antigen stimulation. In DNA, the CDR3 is TGTGCCAGCAGCCCCCAGGGACCAGTTGAATATGGCTACACCTTC. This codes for CASSPQGPVEYGYTF.